This passage covers 2 T cell receptor beta chains from one sample sequenced in a study of HIV-infected children after antiretroviral therapy interruption. Indicated treatment: PENTA 11 planned treatment interruption arm or continuous ART arm. Unique molecular identifiers were included in an RNA-based 3' RACE TCR library. TCRdb re-called the 3' RACE reads through MiXCR, storing one row per CDR3 protein. This table has some 51,000 distinct CDR3 sequences, around 4.1% appearing once. The material sequenced was CD45RA+ CD4+ T cells from PBMCs, pooled from several time points, taken from a donor given antiretroviral therapy, either interrupted or continuous. Subset given: naive CD4+ CD45RA+ CD45RO- T cells. These receptors all come from a pool of human donors with HIV.

This clonotype was recorded at least ten times. At one end the junction does not follow the germline gene, possibly because of a read error. The J gene is TRBJ2-5, the V gene TRBV7-2; D is undetermined. Germline-derived CDR1 and CDR2 are SGHTA and FQGNSA. The CDR3 consists of 12 residues. CDR3 loop: CASSVASETQYF. For the CDR3, the DNA is TGTGCCAGCAGCGTAGCATCAGAGACCCAGTACTTC.

This clonotype was found many times. The rearrangement links TRBV11-2 to TRBJ2-5; D is tentatively TRBD1 or TRBD2 (5 bases each). The CDR3 extends over 14 amino acids. V shed 5 bases and J shed 2 bases, with 12 bases lying between them. From germline, CDR1 is SGHAT and CDR2 FQNNGV. CDR3 region: CASSRGTEQETQYF. The CDR3, as DNA: TGTGCCAGCAGCCGTGGGACCGAACAAGAGACCCAGTACTTC.